This is a list of T cell receptor beta chains from one sample in a study of glioma-infiltrating T cells after dendritic cell vaccination. Sequenced by immunoSEQ multiplex PCR; TCRdb stores in-frame clones only, minus some. The sample lists about 99,000 clones, roughly four fifths occurring once. This sample comprised blood, obtained before dendritic cell vaccination. These receptors all come from a human donor with glioblastoma. Each CDR3 is given with its conserved first and last residue. The D gene is left open where the match is weak. Clone size is not always given. Where it is, it says once, few, many or a class for expanded clones.

clone size	V gene	D gene	J gene	CDR3 DNA	CDR3 protein
.	TRBV13	TRBD1	TRBJ2-7	TGTGCCAGCAGCCCGCAGACAGGGAAGGCCTACGAGCAGTACTTC	CASSPQTGKAYEQYF
.	TRBV11-2	.	TRBJ2-5	TGTGCCAGCAGCCTTAGTCCTCAAGAGACCCAGTACTTC	CASSLSPQETQYF
.	TRBV30	.	TRBJ1-6	TGTGCCTGGAGTCCACCTACAGGGAATTCACCCCTCCACTTT	CAWSPPTGNSPLHF
.	TRBV7-8	.	TRBJ2-7	TGTGCCAGCAGCTTAGGCCCTCCCTCGACGGGAAACTACGAGCAGTACTTC	CASSLGPPSTGNYEQYF
few	TRBV6-5	TRBD1	TRBJ1-5	TGTGCCAGCAACCACAGGGGCGGTCAGCCCCAGCATTTT	CASNHRGGQPQHF
.	TRBV7-2	TRBD2	TRBJ2-3	TGTGCCAGCAGCTGGGCGGGGGGTCCTACAGATACGCAGTATTTT	CASSWAGGPTDTQYF
.	TRBV4-1	.	TRBJ2-1	TGCGCCAGCAGCCAACGGATTACGGAGGGGAATGAGCAGTTCTTC	CASSQRITEGNEQFF
.	TRBV10-2	.	TRBJ2-5	TGCGCCACCCAGATGGGGCGGGGTGGCGAGACCCAGTACTTC	CATQMGRGGETQYF
.	TRBV11-2	TRBD2	TRBJ2-1	TGTGCCAGCAGCACGATAGCGGGGGGCTATAGCGCGCAGTTCTTC	CASSTIAGGYSAQFF
.	TRBV4-1	TRBD1	TRBJ1-4	TGCGCCAGCAGCCAATCAACAGGGGGGACTAATGAAAAACTGTTTTTT	CASSQSTGGTNEKLFF
.	TRBV7-8	TRBD1	TRBJ1-2	TGTGCCAGCAGCTTAGTTCGGGGACAGGGAGGTTTAAACTATGGCTACACCTTC	CASSLVRGQGGLNYGYTF
.	TRBV5-4	TRBD1	TRBJ1-1	TGTGCCAGCCGCGGACAGGGGAACACTGAAGCTTTCTTT	CASRGQGNTEAFF
.	TRBV7-2	.	TRBJ2-6	TGTGCCAGCAGCACGGAGGGGCTTGGGGCCAACGTCCTGACTTTC	CASSTEGLGANVLTF
.	TRBV7-9	TRBD1	TRBJ2-6	TGTGCCAGCAGCCTCAGGGGGTACGGGGCCAACGTCCTGACTTTC	CASSLRGYGANVLTF
.	TRBV7-2	.	TRBJ2-7	TGTGCCAGCAGCTTACCAACAGACTACGAGCAGTACTTC	CASSLPTDYEQYF
.	TRBV6-5	TRBD1	TRBJ2-1	TGTGCCAGCAGCGCCGGGACAGGGGGCTACAATGAGCAGTTCTTC	CASSAGTGGYNEQFF
.	TRBV10-3	TRBD1	TRBJ2-7	TGTGCCATCAGAGGACAGGGGGACTCCTACGAGCAGTACTTC	CAIRGQGDSYEQYF
.	TRBV7-9	TRBD1	TRBJ1-1	TGTGCCAGCCTCACGGACAGGGGCGGGACTGAAGCTTTCTTT	CASLTDRGGTEAFF
.	TRBV5-1	.	TRBJ1-1	TGCGCCAGCAGCGTAGGACAGAACACTGAAGCTTTCTTT	CASSVGQNTEAFF
.	TRBV9	TRBD1	TRBJ2-7	TGTGCCAGCAGCGGACAGGGTAACGAGCAGTACTTC	CASSGQGNEQYF
.	TRBV4-3	TRBD2	TRBJ2-1	TGCGCCAGCAGCCTTTCCGGGACTAGATCAGTGCTGTTCTTC	CASSLSGTRSVLFF
.	TRBV9	.	TRBJ2-3	TGTGCCAGCAGCGGGAGGCCCACAGATACGCAGTATTTT	CASSGRPTDTQYF
.	TRBV4-1	TRBD1	TRBJ1-2	TGCGCCAGCAGCCCTGGTCGTTATAAGGTCCAGGGGGTTGGCCTCCAGTATGGCTACACCTTC	CASSPGRYKVQGVGLQYGYTF
once	TRBV19	.	TRBJ2-7	TGTGCCAGTAGTTCTAACAGGGAAGTCATTATTGCCTACGAGCAGTACTTC	CASSSNREVIIAYEQYF
.	TRBV11-3	TRBD2	TRBJ2-2	TGTGCCAGCAGCTGGGGACTAAACACCGGGGAGCTGTTTTTT	CASSWGLNTGELFF
.	TRBV6-5	.	TRBJ1-2	TGTGCCAGCAGTTACGGGTCAGGGATGAACTATGGCTACACCTTC	CASSYGSGMNYGYTF
.	TRBV6-5	TRBD2	TRBJ2-3	TGTGCCAGCAGGACTAGCGGGGTTAGCACAGATACGCAGTATTTT	CASRTSGVSTDTQYF
.	TRBV7-2	.	TRBJ2-5	TGTGCCAGCAGCTTTGGCCCCCTTAGCGGATACCAAGAGACCCAGTACTTC	CASSFGPLSGYQETQYF
.	TRBV18	TRBD2	TRBJ2-1	TGTGCCAGCTCACCTGGGACTAGCGGGGGGCCCTACAATGAGCAGTTCTTC	CASSPGTSGGPYNEQFF
.	TRBV18	TRBD2	TRBJ2-2	TGTGCCAGCTCACCAGGGACTACTGAACTCACCGGGGAGCTGTTTTTT	CASSPGTTELTGELFF
.	TRBV5-1	.	TRBJ1-1	TGCGCCAGCAGCTTGAATCGGGACACTGAAGCTTTCTTT	CASSLNRDTEAFF
few	TRBV11-3	TRBD2	TRBJ2-7	TGTGCCAGCAGCCCCCCCGGGGATAGCGGGGGGTCAATCTCCTACGAGCAGTACTTC	CASSPPGDSGGSISYEQYF
few	TRBV9	.	TRBJ1-2	TGTGCCAGCAGCGGTGGAGGGAATGGCTACACCTTC	CASSGGGNGYTF
.	TRBV5-6	TRBD1	TRBJ1-6	TGTGCATGTCGGCGGACAGGGGGTAATTCACCCCTCCACTTT	CACRRTGGNSPLHF
.	TRBV4-1	TRBD2	TRBJ2-7	TGCGCCAGCAGCCAAGGCAGCGGGGGCAACTACGAGCAGTACTTC	CASSQGSGGNYEQYF
few	TRBV6-6	.	TRBJ2-4	TGTGCCAGCAGTTATAGGCTAGCGGCCAAAAACATTCAGTACTTC	CASSYRLAAKNIQYF
.	TRBV2	.	TRBJ1-5	TGTGCTAGCAGTGGAACGCAGCAGCCCCAGCATTTT	CASSGTQQPQHF
.	TRBV7-9	TRBD1	TRBJ2-1	TGTGCCAGCAGCCGGGACAGTAACAATGAGCAGTTCTTC	CASSRDSNNEQFF
.	TRBV7-2	.	TRBJ1-6	TGTGCCAGCAGCCCGGATAGCGGGGCCTATAATTCACCCCTCCACTTT	CASSPDSGAYNSPLHF
.	TRBV7-9	.	TRBJ1-3	TGTGCCAGCAGTCAGAGACTGACCTCTGGAAACACCATATATTTT	CASSQRLTSGNTIYF
.	TRBV5-1	TRBD1	TRBJ2-1	TGCGCCAGCAGCCCCGGGACAGGGGTCTACAATGAGCAGTTCTTC	CASSPGTGVYNEQFF
few	TRBV6-5	.	TRBJ2-2	TGTGCCAGCAGTTTGACAGGTTACACCGGGGAGCTGTTTTTT	CASSLTGYTGELFF
.	TRBV18	.	TRBJ2-5	TGTGCCAGCTCAAGGACAGCCCAAGAGACCCAGTACTTC	CASSRTAQETQYF
.	TRBV30	.	TRBJ2-3	TGTGCCTGGAGTCTGGACAGAGTCAGCACAGATACGCAGTATTTT	CAWSLDRVSTDTQYF
.	TRBV29-1	.	TRBJ1-2	TGCAGCGTTGAACGCCGGTATGGCTACACCTTC	CSVERRYGYTF
.	TRBV13	.	TRBJ2-3	TGTGCCAGCAGCCCCCTGAGGCTAGGTGGTCTGGGCACAGATACGCAGTATTTT	CASSPLRLGGLGTDTQYF
few	TRBV6-4	.	TRBJ1-2	TGTGCCAGCACGACAGGACCGTCTCATGGCTACACCTTC	CASTTGPSHGYTF
.	TRBV2	TRBD2	TRBJ2-3	TGTGCCAGCAGTGAGGTTAGCGGGGGATACTCAGATACGCAGTATTTT	CASSEVSGGYSDTQYF
.	TRBV13	TRBD2	TRBJ2-7	TGTGCCAGCAGCTTGGGACTAGCGGGGGGGAACTCCTACGAGCAGTACTTC	CASSLGLAGGNSYEQYF